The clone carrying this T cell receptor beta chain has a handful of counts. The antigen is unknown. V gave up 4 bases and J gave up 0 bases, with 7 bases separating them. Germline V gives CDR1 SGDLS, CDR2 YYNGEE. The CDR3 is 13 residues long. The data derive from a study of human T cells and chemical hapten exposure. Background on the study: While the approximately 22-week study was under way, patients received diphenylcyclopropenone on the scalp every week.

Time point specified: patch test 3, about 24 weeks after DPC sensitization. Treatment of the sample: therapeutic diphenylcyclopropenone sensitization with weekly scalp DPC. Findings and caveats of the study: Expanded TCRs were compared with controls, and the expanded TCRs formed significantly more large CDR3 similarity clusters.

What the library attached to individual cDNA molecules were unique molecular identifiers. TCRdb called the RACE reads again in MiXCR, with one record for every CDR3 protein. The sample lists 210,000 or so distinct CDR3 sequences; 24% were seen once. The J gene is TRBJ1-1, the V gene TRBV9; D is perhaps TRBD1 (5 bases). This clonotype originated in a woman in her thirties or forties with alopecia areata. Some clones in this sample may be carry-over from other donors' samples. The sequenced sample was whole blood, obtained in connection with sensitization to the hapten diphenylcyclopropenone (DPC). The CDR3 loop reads CASSWGVNTEAFF. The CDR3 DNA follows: TGTGCCAGCAGCTGGGGGGTGAACACTGAAGCTTTCTTT.